The subject of this entry is one TCR beta chain. This CDR3 has 11 residues. Trimming removed 6 bases from V and 5 bases from J, with 8 bases in between. The germline gives CDR1 MNHNS, CDR2 SASEGT. Here immunoSEQ multiplex PCR was the method, and the copy in TCRdb shows in-frame clones only, minus some. Of some 120,000 clones listed, 89% are singletons. This entry belongs to a study of cytomegalovirus exposure and HLA in healthy donors. The V call is TRBV6-1, the J call TRBJ2-7; D is unclear. Sequencing was carried out using PBMCs. The clonotype was recovered from a woman in her late teens or twenties in good health and CMV-seronegative. CDR3 in DNA: TGTGCCAGCAGCGAACGGGACGAGCAGTACTTC. This encodes CASSERDEQYF.